One sample yielded the 26 T cell receptor beta chains listed below, sequenced in a study of T-cell reconstitution after alpha-beta-depleted transplantation in children. Construction of the TCRbeta library involved unique molecular identifiers. TCRdb redid the calling of the PCR reads with MiXCR, one entry per CDR3 protein. Of some 830,000 distinct CDR3 sequences in the sample, around 15% were seen once. This sample comprised PBMCs, mostly from graft donor cells, obtained 360 days after TCRalphabeta/CD19-depleted stem cell transplant. These TCRs come from a male patient under 18 who had a stem cell transplant for acute lymphoblastic leukemia, so the T cells may come from the graft donor.

V is TRBV29-1 and J is TRBJ2-6, with D unresolved. The germline V gene has CDR1 SQVTM and CDR2 ANQGSEA. The CDR3 is 13 residues long. V dropped 4 bases and J dropped 4 bases, with 8 bases sitting between them. DNA of the CDR3: TGCAGCGTTGCACGGTCCGGGGCCAACGTCCTGACTTTC. Protein product: CSVARSGANVLTF.

V and J are TRBV7-6 and TRBJ2-1; either TRBD1 or TRBD2 may fit D (5 bases each). Trimming left V 5 bases short and J 0 bases short, with 20 bases between. This CDR3 region has 18 residues. Germline V gives CDR1 SGHVS, CDR2 FNYEAQ. DNA of the CDR3: TGTGCCAGCAGCCGTGGTGGGGCGGGCGTAAGCTCCTACAATGAGCAGTTCTTC. It encodes CASSRGGAGVSSYNEQFF.

DNA of the CDR3: TGTGCCAGCAGTTTAAGGTTGACAGGGGTAAGAAATCAGCCCCAGCATTTT. As protein: CASSLRLTGVRNQPQHF. The chain employs TRBV12-3 or TRBV12-4 and TRBJ1-5; 8 nucleotides agree with TRBD1. The CDR3 length is 17 residues. After removal of 2 bases from V and 4 bases from J, the junction contained 10 bases not matched to a gene.

V is TRBV12-3 or TRBV12-4 and J is TRBJ1-6, with unresolved D. CDR3 length: 12 residues. V gave up 6 bases and J gave up 7 bases, with 7 bases separating them. The DNA of the CDR3 is TGTGCCAGCAGCCCTTCGAATTCACCCCTCCACTTT. It is translated as CASSPSNSPLHF.

The chain joins TRBV12-5 to TRBJ2-5, with D perhaps TRBD2 (5 bases). This CDR3 has 15 residues. Per the germline V gene, CDR1 is LGHNT and CDR2 is FRNRAP. V was pared by 2 bases and J by 5 bases, with 15 bases between. CDR3 in DNA: TGTGCTAGTGGTTTGTGCTCTCAGCGGTGCGAGACCCAGTACTTC. This codes for CASGLCSQRCETQYF.

Many counts were recorded for this clonotype. The chain joins TRBV29-1 to TRBJ1-6; D is ambiguous. The V gene lost 4 bases and the J gene lost 0 bases, with 10 bases spanning the gap. The CDR3 covers 15 residues. CDR1 and CDR2 from the germline V gene are SQVTM and ANQGSEA. CDR3 bases: TGCAGCGTTGTCGTGGGGAGCTCCTATAATTCACCCCTCCACTTT. It yields the protein CSVVVGSSYNSPLHF. Drawing the rest from reference TRBV29-1 and TRBJ1-6, the complete variable domain is SAVISQKPSRDICQRGTSLTIQCQVDSQVTMMFWYRQQPGQSLTLIATANQGSEATYESGFVIDKFPISRPNLTFSTLTVSNMSPEDSSIYLCSVVVGSSYNSPLHFGNGTRLTVT.

The CDR3: CASTDYTVAGANVLTF. In nucleotides, the CDR3 is TGTGCCAGCACCGATTACACAGTAGCTGGGGCCAACGTCCTGACTTTC. V is TRBV3-1 and J is TRBJ2-6, with D uncertain. From germline, CDR1 is LGHDT and CDR2 YNNKEL (reference sequence). V was cut by 7 bases and J by 2 bases, with 15 bases left in between. The CDR3 is made up of 16 amino acids.

The CDR3, as DNA: TGTGCCAGCAGCTTGGGGGCTAGCGGGGACGCAATGGACGAGCAGTACTTC. Encoded protein: CASSLGASGDAMDEQYF. The chain links TRBV5-6 to TRBJ2-7; 9 bases agree with TRBD2. Germline-derived CDR1 and CDR2 are SGHDT and YYEEEE. The CDR3 extends over 17 amino acids. The V segment lost 0 bases and the J segment 5 bases; nucleotides outside the gene matches: 12.

In its sample, this clonotype was seen a few times. V gene TRBV2 combines with J gene TRBJ2-7, with D unclear. The CDR3 runs 13 residues. Trimming stripped 4 bases from V and 0 bases from J, with 7 bases between. The germline V gene has CDR1 SNHLY and CDR2 FYNNEI. CDR3 sequence reads: CASSALVSYEQYF. The CDR3 coding sequence is TGTGCCAGCAGTGCCCTAGTCTCCTACGAGCAGTACTTC.

V gene TRBV7-2 combines with J gene TRBJ2-2, with TRBD2 matching over 15 bases. The length of the CDR3 is 22 residues. The germline CDR1 and CDR2 sequences are SGHTA and FQGNSA. V dropped 5 bases and J dropped 5; count of bases not matched to a gene: 21. The CDR3 DNA is TGTGCCAGCAGCGGACAGGAACTTCTGGGACTAGCGGGAGGCATTTGGACCGGGGAGCTGTTTTTT. This codes for CASSGQELLGLAGGIWTGELFF.

V and J are TRBV7-9 and TRBJ1-2, with a tentative D call TRBD1 (6 bases). The CDR3 is 14 amino acids. Trimming took 5 bases from V and 7 from J, leaving 17 bases between them. The V gene's germline CDR1 is SEHNR and CDR2 FQNEAQ (reference sequence). CDR3 nucleotides: TGTGCCAGCAGCCCCCGCACAGGGCCCAGTGGCTACACCTTC. This gives the protein CASSPRTGPSGYTF. Full variable domain (missing parts from reference TRBV7-9 and TRBJ1-2): DTGVSQNPRHKITKRGQNVTFRCDPISEHNRLYWYRQTLGQGPEFLTYFQNEAQLEKSRLLSDRFSAERPKGSFSTLEIQRTEQGDSAMYLCASSPRTGPSGYTFGSGTRLTVV.

This clonotype was observed a handful of times. This chain links TRBV6-1 with TRBJ2-1; D tentatively reads TRBD1 or TRBD2 (5 bases each). Trimming removed 7 bases at V and 0 bases at J, with 13 bases between. This CDR3 is 15 amino acids long. CDR1 is MNHNS and CDR2 is SASEGT in the germline V gene. The CDR3 DNA follows: TGTGCCAGCAACCGGGACCGGGGCTCCTACAATGAGCAGTTCTTC. It specifies CASNRDRGSYNEQFF.

The rearrangement uses TRBV2 and TRBJ2-2; D unclear. V was cut by 2 bases and J by 0 bases, with 4 bases left in between. The CDR3 is 14 amino acids. Germline V gene lookup returns CDR1 SNHLY and CDR2 FYNNEI. This CDR3 reads CASSENTNTGELFF. The CDR3 DNA is TGTGCCAGCAGTGAAAACACGAACACCGGGGAGCTGTTTTTT.

J is TRBJ2-3 and V is TRBV27; TRBD1 agrees at 7 bases. With V trimmed by 4 bases and J by 2 bases, 9 bases remained unmatched. Per the germline V gene, CDR1 is MNHEY and CDR2 is SMNVEV (reference sequence). The CDR3 extends over 16 amino acids. CDR3 loop: CASSSAGTAITDTQYF. CDR3 nucleotides: TGTGCCAGCAGTTCCGCCGGGACAGCAATCACAGATACGCAGTATTTT.

The table lists this clonotype with a few counts. This rearrangement joins TRBV5-1 to TRBJ2-7; the match to TRBD1 covers 7 bases. CDR1 is SGHRS and CDR2 is YFSETQ in the germline V gene. The CDR3 runs to 15 residues. J gave up 3 bases and V 3 bases, and 9 bases lay outside the gene matches. The CDR3 loop is CASSSHRGLSYEQYF. In nucleotides, the CDR3 is TGCGCCAGCAGCTCCCACAGGGGATTAAGCTACGAGCAGTACTTC.

This clonotype was counted between two and nine times. V usage is TRBV5-1 and J usage is TRBJ1-2; the match to TRBD1 covers 7 bases. Trimming at V came to 4 bases and at J to 8 bases, leaving 11 bases not matched to a gene. The CDR3 sequence is 14 residues long. CDR1 and CDR2 (germline): SGHRS, YFSETQ. The CDR3 here is CASSPGQPAGGYTF. In DNA, the CDR3 is TGCGCCAGCAGCCCGGGACAGCCGGCGGGGGGCTACACCTTC.

The gene calls are TRBV12-3 or TRBV12-4 and TRBJ1-5, with D tentatively TRBD1 (6 bases). The CDR3 sequence is 15 residues long. With 4 bases removed from V and 0 bases from J, the gap between germline ends came to 10 bases. The chain's CDR3 is CASSSQGSSNQPQHF. In DNA form, the CDR3 reads TGTGCCAGCAGTTCACAGGGTTCTAGCAATCAGCCCCAGCATTTT.

This clonotype was found many times. The chain joins TRBV5-1 to TRBJ2-7, with 13 bases matching TRBD2. This CDR3 has 14 residues. CDR1 is SGHRS, CDR2 YFSETQ, per germline. Trimming took 7 bases from V and 7 from J; bases not matched to a gene: 8. The CDR3 nucleotides read TGCGCCAGCGTTCGGACTAGCGGGAGTCAGGAGCAGTACTTC. Its protein is CASVRTSGSQEQYF.

This clonotype came up a few times. The chain has TRBV13 and TRBJ2-7, with TRBD2 identical over 11 bases. The junction had 7 bases not matched to a gene; V was cut back by 5 bases and J by 4 bases. Germline lookup yields CDR1 PRHDT and CDR2 FYEKMQ (reference sequence). This CDR3 has 15 amino acids. The CDR3 DNA reads as TGTGCCAGCAGCGAGGGACTAGCGGTTGATTACGAGCAGTACTTC. This codes for CASSEGLAVDYEQYF.

In its sample, this clonotype was seen a few times. The chain uses TRBV7-2 and TRBJ1-2; TRBD1 might be the D (6 bases). The V end was cut by 3 bases, the J end by 3 bases, with 17 bases between. Germline V CDR1 and CDR2: SGHTA, FQGNSA. The CDR3 loop spans 16 amino acids. The CDR3 loop reads CASSLGGIPRDYGYTF. CDR3 bases: TGTGCCAGCAGCTTGGGGGGCATTCCGAGAGACTATGGCTACACCTTC.

The table lists this clonotype with a few counts. This chain uses TRBV5-1 with TRBJ2-2; 8 bases fit TRBD2. CDR3 length: 15 residues. The V segment lost 4 bases and the J segment 2 bases; nucleotides outside the gene matches: 4. The germline gives CDR1 SGHRS, CDR2 YFSETQ. CDR3 coding DNA: TGCGCCAGCAGCCCGACTAGCGATAACACCGGGGAGCTGTTTTTT. Protein product: CASSPTSDNTGELFF.

The chain has TRBV7-2 and TRBJ2-2, with D possibly being TRBD1 (6 bases). There are 14 residues in the CDR3. Germline V gene data show CDR1 as SGHTA and CDR2 as FQGNSA. Trimming cost V 1 base and J 6 bases, with 9 bases left between them. The DNA of the CDR3 is TGTGCCAGCAGCTTAGACAGGGCCCCCGGGGAGCTGTTTTTT. Protein sequence: CASSLDRAPGELFF.

The rearrangement joins TRBV2 to TRBJ2-3, with 8 bases aligning to TRBD1. The CDR3 extends over 18 amino acids. The V segment lost 4 bases and the J segment 0 bases; nucleotides outside the gene matches: 12. Looked up from germline, CDR1 is SNHLY and CDR2 is FYNNEI. The CDR3 spells CASSVQGAISASTDTQYF. DNA of the CDR3: TGTGCCAGCAGTGTCCAGGGGGCGATCAGCGCGAGCACAGATACGCAGTATTTT. Combining the CDR3 with reference TRBV2 and TRBJ2-3 gives the whole variable domain EPEVTQTPSHQVTQMGQEVILRCVPISNHLYFYWYRQILGQKVEFLVSFYNNEISEKSEIFDDQFSVERPDGSNFTLKIRSTKLEDSAMYFCASSVQGAISASTDTQYFGPGTRLTVL.

This chain's CDR3 is CATSDWPLQKGVQETQYF. The CDR3 nucleotides are TGTGCCACCAGTGATTGGCCCCTCCAAAAGGGAGTCCAAGAGACCCAGTACTTC. The V and J genes are TRBV24-1 and TRBJ2-5; a possible D gene is TRBD2 (5 bases). The CDR3 is 18 residues long. The V gene's germline CDR1 is KGHDR and CDR2 SFDVKD. Trimming shortened V by 2 bases and J by 1 base, and 19 bases separated the two germline ends.

This clonotype showed up just once. The V call is TRBV7-9, the J call TRBJ2-5; possible D gene TRBD2, 5 bases. Trimming pared 2 bases from V and 6 bases from J, leaving 10 bases between. Germline CDR1 and CDR2: SEHNR and FQNEAQ (reference sequence). This CDR3 spans 13 amino acids. The CDR3 region has the DNA TGTGCCAGCAGCTTAACTAGTGGGAAGACCCAGTACTTC. This encodes CASSLTSGKTQYF.

This clonotype was observed many times. The CDR3 DNA is TGTGCCAGCAGCCATGAGGACAGCACGCGGTTCTTC. This gives the protein CASSHEDSTRFF. The V call is TRBV7-9, the J call TRBJ2-1; tentatively, D is TRBD1 (6 bases). The CDR3 has 12 residues. Trimming left V 5 bases short and J 15 bases short, with 17 bases between. Germline V lookup: CDR1 SEHNR, CDR2 FQNEAQ (reference sequence).